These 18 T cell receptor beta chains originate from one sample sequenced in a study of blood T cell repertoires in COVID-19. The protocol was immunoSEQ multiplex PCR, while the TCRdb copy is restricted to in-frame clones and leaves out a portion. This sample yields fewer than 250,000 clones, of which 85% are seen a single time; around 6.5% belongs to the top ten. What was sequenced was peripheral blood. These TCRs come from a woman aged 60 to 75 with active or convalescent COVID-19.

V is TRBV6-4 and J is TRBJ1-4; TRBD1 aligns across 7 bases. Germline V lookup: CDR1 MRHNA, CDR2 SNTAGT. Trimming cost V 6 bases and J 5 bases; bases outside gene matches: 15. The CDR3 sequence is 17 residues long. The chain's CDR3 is CASRRPGQRRPNEKLFF. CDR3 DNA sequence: TGTGCCAGCAGGCGTCCGGGACAGAGGAGGCCCAATGAAAAACTGTTTTTT.

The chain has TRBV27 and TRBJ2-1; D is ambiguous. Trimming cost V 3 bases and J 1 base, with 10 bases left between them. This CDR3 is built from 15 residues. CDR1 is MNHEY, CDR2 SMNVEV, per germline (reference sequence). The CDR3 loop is CASSFGSRSYNEQFF. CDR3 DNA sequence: TGTGCCAGCAGTTTCGGGTCCCGGTCCTACAATGAGCAGTTCTTC.

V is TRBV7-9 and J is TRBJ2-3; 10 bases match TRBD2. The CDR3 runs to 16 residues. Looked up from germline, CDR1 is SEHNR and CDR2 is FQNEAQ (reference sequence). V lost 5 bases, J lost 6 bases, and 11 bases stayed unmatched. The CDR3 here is CASSPQAGGLADTQYF. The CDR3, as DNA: TGTGCCAGCAGCCCTCAAGCGGGGGGGCTAGCCGATACGCAGTATTTT.

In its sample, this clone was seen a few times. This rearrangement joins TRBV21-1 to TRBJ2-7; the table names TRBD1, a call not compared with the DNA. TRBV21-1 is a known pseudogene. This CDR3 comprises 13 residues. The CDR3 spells CASNSDIYYEQYV. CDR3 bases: TGTGCCAGCAACTCGGACATATACTACGAGCAGTACGTC.

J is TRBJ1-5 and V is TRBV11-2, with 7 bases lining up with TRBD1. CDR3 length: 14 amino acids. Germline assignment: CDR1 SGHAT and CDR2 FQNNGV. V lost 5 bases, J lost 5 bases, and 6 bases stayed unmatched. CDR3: CASSQTGSDQPQHF. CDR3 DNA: TGTGCCAGCAGCCAGACAGGGTCGGATCAGCCCCAGCATTTT.

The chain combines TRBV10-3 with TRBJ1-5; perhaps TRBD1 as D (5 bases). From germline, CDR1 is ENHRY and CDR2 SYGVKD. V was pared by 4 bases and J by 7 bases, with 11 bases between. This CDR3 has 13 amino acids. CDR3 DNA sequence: TGTGCCATCAGTGTAGGGGTGGACCAGCCCCAGCATTTT. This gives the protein CAISVGVDQPQHF.

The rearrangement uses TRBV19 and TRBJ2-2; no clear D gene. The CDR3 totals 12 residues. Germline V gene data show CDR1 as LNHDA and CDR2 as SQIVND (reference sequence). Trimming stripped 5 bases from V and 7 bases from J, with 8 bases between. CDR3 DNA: TGTGCCAGTAGTTTCGGAGTCGGGGAGCTGTTTTTT. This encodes CASSFGVGELFF.

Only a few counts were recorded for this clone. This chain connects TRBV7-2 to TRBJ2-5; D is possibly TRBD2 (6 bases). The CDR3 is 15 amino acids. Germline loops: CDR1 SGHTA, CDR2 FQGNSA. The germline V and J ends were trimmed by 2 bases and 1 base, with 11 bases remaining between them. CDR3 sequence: CASSLLSTSQETQYF. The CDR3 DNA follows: TGTGCCAGCAGCTTACTTTCGACTAGCCAAGAGACCCAGTACTTC.

Here the CDR3 DNA reads TGCGCCAGCAGCTTGGTACTAGCGGGAGTTAACAATGAGCAGTTCTTC. This gives the protein CASSLVLAGVNNEQFF. The chain has TRBV5-1 and TRBJ2-1; 11 bases align to TRBD2. The CDR3 has 16 amino acids. V lost 0 bases to trimming and J lost 5 bases; unmatched junction nucleotides: 4. Germline assignment: CDR1 SGHRS and CDR2 YFSETQ.

As DNA, the CDR3 is TGCGCCAGCAGGGGTAGCGGGAGGAACAATGAGCAGTTCTTC. Translating it yields CASRGSGRNNEQFF. The chain uses TRBV5-1 and TRBJ2-1; 10 bases fit TRBD2. CDR1 and CDR2 (germline): SGHRS, YFSETQ. This CDR3 has 14 amino acids. J was trimmed by 5 bases and V by 5 bases; bases with no gene match: 4.

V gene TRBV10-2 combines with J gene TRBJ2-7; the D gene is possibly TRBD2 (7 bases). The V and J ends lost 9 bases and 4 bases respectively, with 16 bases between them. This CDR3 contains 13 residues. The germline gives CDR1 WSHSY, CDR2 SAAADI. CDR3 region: CASGGAVRYEQYF. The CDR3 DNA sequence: TGCGCCAGTGGGGGGGCGGTCAGATACGAGCAGTACTTC.

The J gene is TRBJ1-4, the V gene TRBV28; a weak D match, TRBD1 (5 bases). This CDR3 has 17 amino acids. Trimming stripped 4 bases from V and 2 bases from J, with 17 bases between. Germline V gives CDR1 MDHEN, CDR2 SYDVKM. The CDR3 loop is CASSSPRGGATNEKLFF. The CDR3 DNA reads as TGTGCCAGCAGTTCTCCCCGGGGAGGGGCGACTAATGAAAAACTGTTTTTT.

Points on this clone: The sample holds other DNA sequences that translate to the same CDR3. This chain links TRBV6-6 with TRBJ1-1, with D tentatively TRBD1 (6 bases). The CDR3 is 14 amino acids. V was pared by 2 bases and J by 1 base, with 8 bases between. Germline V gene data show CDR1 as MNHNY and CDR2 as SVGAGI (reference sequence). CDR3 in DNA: TGTGCCAGCAGTTACCGAGGGGGGAACACTGAAGCTTTCTTT. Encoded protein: CASSYRGGNTEAFF.

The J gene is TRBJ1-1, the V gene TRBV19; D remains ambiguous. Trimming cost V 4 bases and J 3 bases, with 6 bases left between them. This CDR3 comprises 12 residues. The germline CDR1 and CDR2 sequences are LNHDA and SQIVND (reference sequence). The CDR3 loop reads CASSTGDTEAFF. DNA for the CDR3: TGTGCCAGTAGTACAGGTGACACTGAAGCTTTCTTT. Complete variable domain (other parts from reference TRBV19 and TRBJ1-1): DGGITQSPKYLFRKEGQNVTLSCEQNLNHDAMYWYRQDPGQGLRLIYYSQIVNDFQKGDIAEGYSVSREKKESFPLTVTSAQKNPTAFYLCASSTGDTEAFFGQGTRLTVV.

The CDR3 loop reads CASSQVKGGGNTGELFF. The CDR3 DNA is TGTGCCAGCAGCCAAGTTAAGGGCGGGGGAAACACCGGGGAGCTGTTTTTT. The V call is TRBV3-1 (or the pseudogene TRBV3-2), the J call TRBJ2-2, with TRBD2 matching over 7 bases. CDR3 size: 17 residues. The V and J ends lost 1 base and 2 bases, in that order; junction bases with no gene match: 7. Looked up from germline, CDR1 is LGHDT and CDR2 is YNNKEL (reference sequence).

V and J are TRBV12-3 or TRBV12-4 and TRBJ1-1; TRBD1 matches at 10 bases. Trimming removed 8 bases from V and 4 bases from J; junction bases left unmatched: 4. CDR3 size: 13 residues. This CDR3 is CASSTGGLTEAFF. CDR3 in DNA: TGTGCCAGCTCGACAGGGGGCCTCACTGAAGCTTTCTTT.

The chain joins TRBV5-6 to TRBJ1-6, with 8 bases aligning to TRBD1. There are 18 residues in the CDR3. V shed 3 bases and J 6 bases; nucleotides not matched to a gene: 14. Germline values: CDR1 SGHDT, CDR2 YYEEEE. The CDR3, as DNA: TGTGCCAGCAGCTCAAGAAGGCAGGGGGCGGTTGGTAATTCACCCCTCCACTTT. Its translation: CASSSRRQGAVGNSPLHF.

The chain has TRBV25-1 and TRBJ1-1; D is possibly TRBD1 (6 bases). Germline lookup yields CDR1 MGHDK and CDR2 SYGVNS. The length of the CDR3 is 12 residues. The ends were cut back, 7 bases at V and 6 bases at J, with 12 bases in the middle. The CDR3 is CASTQGRAEAFF. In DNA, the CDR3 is TGTGCCAGCACGCAGGGGAGAGCTGAAGCTTTCTTT.